This passage covers 21 T cell receptor beta chains from one sample sequenced in a study of multiple sclerosis patients with progressive multifocal leukoencephalopathy. The table came from immunoSEQ multiplex PCR; TCRdb's copy has only in-frame clones and leaves some out. The repertoire holds tens of thousands of clones, with 80% to 95% as singletons. Time point: before natalizumab initiation. Input material: PBMCs. These receptors all stem from a man aged 25-45 years with multiple sclerosis.

The count of this clone is one. The rearrangement joins TRBV6-5 to TRBJ2-7, with 7 bases identical to TRBD1. The CDR3 is made up of 15 amino acids. Germline CDR1 is MNHEY and CDR2 is SVGAGI. The V and J ends lost 6 bases and 0 bases, in that order; junction bases with no gene match: 8. The CDR3 reads CASRTPGQSSYEQYF. The DNA for the CDR3 is TGTGCCAGCAGAACCCCGGGACAGAGCTCCTACGAGCAGTACTTC.

This chain links TRBV10-3 with TRBJ2-5, with 7 bases identical to TRBD1. V was pared by 6 bases and J by 3 bases, with 4 bases of the junction left unmatched. Germline values: CDR1 ENHRY, CDR2 SYGVKD. The CDR3 runs 13 residues. The CDR3 sequence is CAIRETGEETQYF. The DNA for the CDR3 is TGTGCCATCAGAGAAACAGGGGAAGAGACCCAGTACTTC.

V and J are TRBV5-1 and TRBJ1-2; D not resolved. V lost 3 bases and J 3 bases, leaving 12 bases between the germline ends. Germline-derived CDR1 and CDR2 are SGHRS and YFSETQ. The CDR3 length is 14 residues. CDR3 sequence (DNA): TGCGCCAGCAGCTCGGAGTTGTGGGACTATGGCTACACCTTC. The encoded protein is CASSSELWDYGYTF.

The chain joins TRBV25-1 to TRBJ2-3; the D gene is possibly TRBD2 (5 bases). V lost 1 base, J lost 0 bases, and 5 bases lay in between. Germline V gene data show CDR1 as MGHDK and CDR2 as SYGVNS. The CDR3 is made up of 14 amino acids. CDR3 residues: CASSEWRSTDTQYF. The CDR3 DNA reads as TGTGCCAGCAGTGAATGGAGGAGCACAGATACGCAGTATTTT.

J is TRBJ2-2 and V is TRBV11-2, with D possibly being TRBD2 (5 bases). This CDR3 spans 15 amino acids. Looked up from germline, CDR1 is SGHAT and CDR2 is FQNNGV. Trimming pared 5 bases from V and 4 bases from J, leaving 14 bases between. The CDR3 nucleotides read TGTGCCAGCAGCCCTCGGGGTACGTTCACCGGGGAGCTGTTTTTT. Its translation is CASSPRGTFTGELFF.

The chain uses TRBV9 and TRBJ2-1; D is perhaps TRBD1 or TRBD2 (5 bases each). Per germline, CDR1 SGDLS and CDR2 YYNGEE. The V and J ends lost 0 bases and 2 bases respectively, with 15 bases between them. This CDR3 has 17 residues. CDR3 bases: TGTGCCAGCAGCGTAGACACCGGGGCGATCCCCTACAATGAGCAGTTCTTC. Protein product: CASSVDTGAIPYNEQFF.

This rearrangement joins TRBV7-9 to TRBJ2-1, with TRBD2 matching 7 bases. The CDR3 runs to 15 residues. The germline CDR1 and CDR2 sequences are SEHNR and FQNEAQ (reference sequence). V dropped 4 bases and J dropped 7; count of bases not matched to a gene: 10. The CDR3 bases are TGTGCCAGCAGCTGGGGGGGTCGATCAGGGAATGAGCAGTTCTTC. Its translation is CASSWGGRSGNEQFF. The full variable domain, rest sourced from reference TRBV7-9 and TRBJ2-1, is DTGVSQNPRHKITKRGQNVTFRCDPISEHNRLYWYRQTLGQGPEFLTYFQNEAQLEKSRLLSDRFSAERPKGSFSTLEIQRTEQGDSAMYLCASSWGGRSGNEQFFGPGTRLTVL.

CDR3 DNA: TGTGCCAGCAGTCCGGGACTAGCGGAAGAGACCCAGTACTTC. Its protein product is CASSPGLAEETQYF. The V and J genes are TRBV6-5 and TRBJ2-5; 11 nucleotides match TRBD2. The CDR3 is 14 residues long. The J segment lost 3 bases and the V segment lost 5 bases, leaving 2 bases of the junction unmatched. In germline, CDR1 is MNHEY, CDR2 SVGAGI.

The chain has TRBV5-6 and TRBJ2-7; 8 nucleotides line up with TRBD2. Germline loops: CDR1 SGHDT, CDR2 YYEEEE. The V gene end was trimmed by 2 bases and the J gene end by 3 bases; junction bases not matched to a gene: 4. CDR3 size: 14 residues. The CDR3: CASSFGLAYYEQYV. The CDR3 DNA sequence: TGTGCCAGCAGCTTTGGACTAGCTTACTACGAGCAGTACGTC.

V is TRBV7-9 and J is TRBJ1-2; no clear D. The CDR3 has 13 amino acids. V was pared by 1 base and J by 13 bases, with 16 bases between. Germline V lookup: CDR1 SEHNR, CDR2 FQNEAQ (reference sequence). CDR3 loop: CASSLGGGGPATF. The CDR3 coding sequence is TGTGCCAGCAGCTTAGGAGGAGGCGGACCGGCCACCTTC.

The chain links TRBV12-5 to TRBJ2-5, with D possibly matching TRBD2 (5 bases). Trimming shortened V by 0 bases and J by 4 bases, and 12 bases separated the two germline ends. The length of the CDR3 is 15 residues. Per germline, CDR1 LGHNT and CDR2 FRNRAP. CDR3 nucleotides: TGTGCTAGTGGTTTGGTAACTGGAGGTCCAGAGACCCAGTACTTC. As protein: CASGLVTGGPETQYF.

The genes are TRBV5-6 and TRBJ2-5; 9 positions agree with TRBD2. Germline CDR1 is SGHDT and CDR2 is YYEEEE. CDR3 size: 15 residues. J lost 6 bases, V lost 4 bases, and 10 bases had no gene match. CDR3: CASSPDPGLAKTQYF. The CDR3 nucleotides are TGTGCCAGCAGCCCGGACCCGGGACTAGCAAAGACCCAGTACTTC. The variable domain in full, completed from reference TRBV5-6 and TRBJ2-5, reads DAGVTQSPTHLIKTRGQQVTLRCSPKSGHDTVSWYQQALGQGPQFIFQYYEEEERQRGNFPDRFSGHQFPNYSSELNVNALLLGDSALYLCASSPDPGLAKTQYFGPGTRLLVL.

This clone appeared a single time. V usage is TRBV15 and J usage is TRBJ1-2; D might be TRBD1 (5 bases). This CDR3 contains 12 residues. Trimming stripped 5 bases from V and 2 bases from J, with 6 bases between. The germline gives CDR1 LNHNV, CDR2 YYDKDF (reference sequence). The CDR3 reads CATSGGNYGYTF. The CDR3 DNA is TGTGCCACCAGCGGGGGGAACTATGGCTACACCTTC.

The chain links TRBV14 to TRBJ1-2; possibly TRBD1 for D (5 bases). CDR1 and CDR2 (germline): SGHDN, FVKESK. This CDR3 is 15 amino acids long. V was clipped by 0 bases and J by 3 bases, with 11 bases between them. The CDR3 protein is CASSQDLQGYYGYTF. DNA for the CDR3: TGTGCCAGCAGCCAAGATTTGCAGGGATACTATGGCTACACCTTC.

The gene calls are TRBV6-6 and TRBJ1-4; 8 nucleotides agree with TRBD1. V lost 8 bases and J lost 3; bases outside the gene matches: 8. The CDR3 has 15 residues. Germline values: CDR1 MNHNY, CDR2 SVGAGI (reference sequence). The CDR3 coding sequence is TGTGCCAGCTTGCATCCAGGGGGCTCTAATGAAAAACTGTTTTTT. Encoded protein: CASLHPGGSNEKLFF.

The chain carries TRBV6-5 and TRBJ1-5, with D hard to call. The V end lost 2 bases, the J end lost 7 bases, and 12 bases lay between the germline ends. This CDR3 region has 14 residues. Germline V gene sequence: CDR1 MNHEY, CDR2 SVGAGI. The CDR3 is CASSYLPWVQPQHF. The DNA for the CDR3 is TGTGCCAGCAGTTACCTACCTTGGGTCCAGCCCCAGCATTTT.

V and J are TRBV19 and TRBJ1-5; D gene ambiguous. The length of the CDR3 is 14 residues. Germline CDR1 is LNHDA and CDR2 is SQIVND (reference sequence). With 5 bases removed from V and 0 bases from J, the gap between germline ends came to 8 bases. The CDR3 sequence: CASSPGNSNQPQHF. The CDR3 nucleotides read TGTGCCAGTAGTCCTGGTAATAGCAATCAGCCCCAGCATTTT.

J is TRBJ2-2 and V is TRBV5-1; tentatively, D is TRBD1 (7 bases). This CDR3 is built from 16 residues. CDR1 is SGHRS and CDR2 is YFSETQ in the germline V gene. Deletions cut 5 bases from V and 7 bases from J, with 21 bases between. CDR3 loop: CASRRRRGPTNGELFF. CDR3 in DNA: TGCGCCAGCAGACGCAGGAGGGGGCCAACAAACGGGGAGCTGTTTTTT.

The chain recombines TRBV9 with TRBJ2-3; D is perhaps TRBD2 (6 bases). V was trimmed by 3 bases and J by 3 bases, leaving 14 bases between them. CDR1 is SGDLS and CDR2 is YYNGEE in the germline V gene. The CDR3 extends over 15 amino acids. The CDR3 sequence: CASSAERLVTDTQYF. DNA of the CDR3: TGTGCCAGCAGCGCCGAGCGACTAGTGACAGATACGCAGTATTTT.

A note on this clone: The same CDR3 can be traced to other DNA sequences in this sample. The CDR3 reads CASSIGRPPFEQYV. DNA for the CDR3: TGTGCCAGTAGTATAGGACGTCCCCCCTTCGAGCAGTACGTC. The chain couples TRBV19 to TRBJ2-7, with D unclear. The V gene lost 1 base and the J gene lost 6 bases, with 13 bases spanning the gap. The germline V gene encodes CDR1 LNHDA and CDR2 SQIVND (reference sequence). The CDR3 consists of 14 residues.

The genes are TRBV15 and TRBJ1-1, with D possibly matching TRBD1 (6 bases). This CDR3 region has 14 residues. Germline loops: CDR1 LNHNV, CDR2 YYDKDF (reference sequence). V lost 3 bases and J 5 bases, leaving 13 bases between the germline ends. Here the CDR3 reads CATSRQQGRTEAFF. CDR3 bases: TGTGCCACCAGCAGGCAACAGGGTAGGACTGAAGCTTTCTTT.